One sample yielded the 32 T cell receptor beta chains listed below, sequenced in a study of cytomegalovirus exposure and HLA in healthy donors. The PCR used 60 Vbeta and 13 Jbeta primers. The repertoire was sequenced with immunoSEQ multiplex PCR; TCRdb's copy has only in-frame clones and lacks some. The sample carries about 120,000 clones, approximately 15% recorded once. The sample taken for sequencing was PBMCs. All receptors come from a woman aged 18-29 years in good health and CMV-seronegative.

This clone was picked up a small number of times. The chain has TRBV30 and TRBJ2-3, with TRBD2 matching 7 bases. Per germline, CDR1 GTSNPN and CDR2 SVGIG (reference sequence). This CDR3 has 14 residues. Germline trimming cut 3 bases from V and 5 bases from J; bases unmatched to any gene: 8. The CDR3 bases are TGTGCCTGGAGGCCCCCCCGGGAGGTAGATACGCAGTATTTT. Translation gives CAWRPPREVDTQYF.

This sequence joins TRBV9 and TRBJ2-4; 7 bases agree with TRBD1. Germline-derived CDR1 and CDR2 are SGDLS and YYNGEE. Unmatched junction bases numbered 6, after V lost 4 bases and J lost 5 bases. The CDR3 length is 14 residues. CDR3 loop: CASSSGQGENIQYF. CDR3 nucleotide sequence: TGTGCCAGCAGCTCGGGGCAGGGGGAAAACATTCAGTACTTC.

V gene TRBV2 combines with J gene TRBJ2-1, with 7 bases matching TRBD1. The CDR3 totals 14 residues. V lost 7 bases to trimming and J lost 9 bases; unmatched junction nucleotides: 12. CDR1 is SNHLY, CDR2 FYNNEI, per germline. The DNA of the CDR3 is TGTGCCAGCACTCTCGGACAGGCCGTGGGTGAGCAGTTCTTC. The encoded protein is CASTLGQAVGEQFF.

The chain joins TRBV28 to TRBJ1-1; unclear D gene. The CDR3 loop spans 11 amino acids. Germline loops: CDR1 MDHEN, CDR2 SYDVKM. The V gene lost 6 bases and the J gene lost 4 bases, with 6 bases spanning the gap. CDR3 nucleotide sequence: TGTGCCAGCAGCCTAGGCACTGAAGCTTTCTTT. As protein: CASSLGTEAFF. The full variable domain, with the rest looked up from reference TRBV28 and TRBJ1-1, is DVKVTQSSRYLVKRTGEKVFLECVQDMDHENMFWYRQDPGLGLRLIYFSYDVKMKEKGDIPEGYSVSREKKERFSLILESASTNQTSMYLCASSLGTEAFFGQGTRLTVV.

This clone has just a few counts. The CDR3 nucleotides are TGTGCCACCAGCCGGGACTACTTTACCGAGCAGTACTTC. It specifies CATSRDYFTEQYF. The gene calls are TRBV15 and TRBJ2-7; TRBD2 matches 7 bases. J was trimmed by 6 bases and V by 5 bases; bases with no gene match: 7. The CDR3 is 13 amino acids. Germline loops: CDR1 LNHNV, CDR2 YYDKDF (reference sequence).

V is TRBV27 and J is TRBJ2-2, with TRBD1 identical over 9 bases. The length of the CDR3 is 16 residues. With V trimmed by 1 base and J by 7 bases, 7 bases remained unmatched. Germline V gene data show CDR1 as MNHEY and CDR2 as SMNVEV (reference sequence). CDR3 loop: CASSLFGQGNFGELFF. The DNA for the CDR3 is TGTGCCAGCAGTTTATTTGGACAGGGGAATTTCGGGGAGCTGTTTTTT.

This clone has a handful of counts. The J gene is TRBJ1-1, the V gene TRBV6-1; D gene uncertain. Trimming left V 6 bases short and J 4 bases short, with 12 bases between. CDR1 is MNHNS, CDR2 SASEGT, per germline. This CDR3 region has 13 residues. The CDR3 DNA sequence: TGTGCCAGCAGACCTGCGGGGAGCACTGAAGCTTTCTTT. Its protein is CASRPAGSTEAFF.

The chain joins TRBV15 to TRBJ1-5; TRBD1 matches at 8 bases. The CDR3 loop spans 15 amino acids. The V gene's germline CDR1 is LNHNV and CDR2 YYDKDF (reference sequence). V was pared by 0 bases and J by 7 bases, with 5 bases of the junction left unmatched. CDR3: CATSRDAAGGQPQHF. Written as DNA, the CDR3 is TGTGCCACCAGCAGAGATGCGGCAGGGGGCCAGCCCCAGCATTTT.

This chain connects TRBV29-1 to TRBJ2-7, with D unresolved. The germline gives CDR1 SQVTM, CDR2 ANQGSEA. CDR3 length equals 11 residues. V was pared by 3 bases and J by 3 bases, with 6 bases between. For the CDR3, the DNA is TGCAGCGTTGAGTCCTTCTACGAGCAGTACTTC. Its translation is CSVESFYEQYF.

J is TRBJ2-3 and V is TRBV5-4, with 15 bases aligning to TRBD2. Germline V gene data show CDR1 as SGHNT and CDR2 as YYREEE (reference sequence). The V and J ends lost 4 bases and 7 bases, in that order; junction bases with no gene match: 7. CDR3 length: 16 amino acids. The CDR3 protein is CASSHPGLAGGNTQYF. The CDR3, as DNA: TGTGCCAGCAGCCATCCGGGACTAGCGGGGGGCAATACGCAGTATTTT.

V usage is TRBV28 and J usage is TRBJ2-5, with 16 positions matching TRBD2. The germline gives CDR1 MDHEN, CDR2 SYDVKM. The CDR3 covers 17 residues. J gave up 1 base and V 7 bases, and 6 bases lay outside the gene matches. The CDR3 DNA follows: TGTGCCAGCACTGGGACTAGCGGGAGGGCCATCCAAGAGACCCAGTACTTC. This gives the protein CASTGTSGRAIQETQYF.

The chain joins TRBV7-7 to TRBJ2-7, with 12 bases lining up with TRBD2. The CDR3 runs to 15 residues. The ends lost 5 bases at V and 3 bases at J; junction bases unmatched: 5. The germline V gene has CDR1 SSHAT and CDR2 FNYEAQ (reference sequence). The CDR3 sequence is CASSPRLAGVYEQYF. The CDR3 region has the DNA TGTGCCAGCAGCCCCCGACTAGCGGGGGTCTACGAGCAGTACTTC.

This clone was seen a few times. The rearrangement joins TRBV5-1 to TRBJ2-1; TRBD2 matches at 11 bases. The CDR3 loop spans 15 amino acids. Germline CDR1 reads SGHRS; CDR2 reads YFSETQ. V lost 5 bases, J lost 1 base, and 2 bases stayed unmatched. The chain's CDR3 is CASRLAGVSYNEQFF. The CDR3 DNA is TGCGCCAGCAGACTAGCGGGAGTGTCCTACAATGAGCAGTTCTTC.

The chain couples TRBV28 to TRBJ1-1; 7 bases are shared with TRBD1. Germline trimming cut 8 bases from V and 7 bases from J; bases unmatched to any gene: 13. The CDR3 sequence is 14 residues long. CDR1 and CDR2 (germline): MDHEN, SYDVKM. The CDR3 here is CASRPRGQVLEAFF. CDR3 DNA: TGTGCCAGCCGACCGAGGGGGCAGGTACTTGAAGCTTTCTTT. Full variable domain (rest looked up from reference TRBV28 and TRBJ1-1): DVKVTQSSRYLVKRTGEKVFLECVQDMDHENMFWYRQDPGLGLRLIYFSYDVKMKEKGDIPEGYSVSREKKERFSLILESASTNQTSMYLCASRPRGQVLEAFFGQGTRLTVV.

V is TRBV15 and J is TRBJ2-5; TRBD2 agrees at 7 bases. Per the germline V gene, CDR1 is LNHNV and CDR2 is YYDKDF (reference sequence). V dropped 0 bases and J dropped 2; count of bases not matched to a gene: 3. CDR3 length: 15 amino acids. The CDR3 DNA reads TGTGCCACCAGCAGAGAAAGGCGGGGGCAAGAGACCCAGTACTTC. Translated: CATSRERRGQETQYF.

The rearrangement uses TRBV7-8 and TRBJ1-5; D possibly corresponds to TRBD1 (5 bases). The CDR3 contains 14 residues. V lost 0 bases to trimming and J lost 6 bases, with 9 bases between them. The germline CDR1 and CDR2 sequences are SGHVS and FQNEAQ. CDR3 sequence reads: CASSLAGEGQPQHF. The CDR3 DNA reads TGTGCCAGCAGCTTAGCAGGGGAGGGTCAGCCCCAGCATTTT.

The chain recombines TRBV6-5 with TRBJ1-4; D gene uncertain. V was shortened by 6 bases and J by 4 bases, with 9 bases between the two germline ends. Germline-derived CDR1 and CDR2 are MNHEY and SVGAGI. This CDR3 comprises 13 residues. The CDR3 reads CASRSPVNEKLFF. CDR3 nucleotide sequence: TGTGCCAGCAGGTCCCCGGTTAATGAAAAACTGTTTTTT.

This chain joins TRBV9 and TRBJ1-4, with unresolved D. CDR1 is SGDLS and CDR2 is YYNGEE in the germline V gene. Trimming shortened V by 0 bases and J by 8 bases, and 14 bases separated the two germline ends. The CDR3 has 15 amino acids. CDR3 loop: CASSVGSPGGEKLFF. CDR3 sequence (DNA): TGTGCCAGCAGCGTAGGATCCCCGGGAGGAGAAAAACTGTTTTTT.

In its sample, this clone was seen a few times. This sequence joins TRBV19 and TRBJ1-3; a weak D match, TRBD1 (6 bases). Trimming took off 9 bases at V and 6 bases at J, with 12 bases between the two ends. Germline CDR1 reads LNHDA; CDR2 reads SQIVND (reference sequence). This CDR3 region has 12 residues. For the CDR3, the DNA is TGTGCCAGCAGGGGTGTAGTAAACACCATATATTTT. Protein sequence: CASRGVVNTIYF.

This chain uses TRBV27 with TRBJ1-5, with TRBD1 as a possible D gene (5 bases). Trimming removed 5 bases from V and 5 bases from J, with 16 bases in between. Germline V lookup: CDR1 MNHEY, CDR2 SMNVEV (reference sequence). The CDR3 has 15 amino acids. The CDR3 here is CASSPPAQAHQPQHF. In DNA form, the CDR3 reads TGTGCCAGCAGTCCACCCGCACAGGCTCATCAGCCCCAGCATTTT.

The V gene is TRBV7-9, the J gene TRBJ1-2; D unclear. Trimming pared 2 bases from V and 5 bases from J, leaving 9 bases between. This CDR3 region has 13 residues. The germline gives CDR1 SEHNR, CDR2 FQNEAQ (reference sequence). CDR3 DNA sequence: TGTGCCAGCAGCTTAAATTCAGGATATGGCTACACCTTC. Protein sequence: CASSLNSGYGYTF.

This chain joins TRBV6-6 and TRBJ2-5; D uncertain. Germline values: CDR1 MNHNY, CDR2 SVGAGI (reference sequence). V shed 0 bases and J shed 0 bases, with 11 bases lying between them. CDR3 length: 16 amino acids. The CDR3 region is CASSYSKDEYQETQYF. Written as DNA, the CDR3 is TGTGCCAGCAGTTACTCGAAAGATGAGTACCAAGAGACCCAGTACTTC.

This clone has a handful of counts. V is TRBV30 and J is TRBJ2-5, with 10 positions matching TRBD2. The germline V gene encodes CDR1 GTSNPN and CDR2 SVGIG (reference sequence). There are 16 residues in the CDR3. V was clipped by 2 bases and J by 5 bases; unmatched bases: 11. The CDR3 here is CAWSLGASGGAETQYF. DNA of the CDR3: TGTGCCTGGAGTTTGGGGGCAAGCGGGGGGGCGGAGACCCAGTACTTC.

This clone has more than one count but fewer than ten. V gene TRBV7-8 combines with J gene TRBJ1-2; 7 bases fit TRBD1. The germline V gene has CDR1 SGHVS and CDR2 FQNEAQ. CDR3 length: 15 amino acids. V lost 5 bases, J lost 3 bases, and 9 bases stayed unmatched. CDR3 DNA: TGTGCCAGCAGCCCTACCGCAGGGGGAGACTATGGCTACACCTTC. Amino acids: CASSPTAGGDYGYTF.

CDR3 sequence reads: CASVVRRGTGELFF. CDR3 nucleotides: TGTGCCAGCGTCGTCCGGAGGGGCACCGGGGAGCTGTTTTTT. The chain carries TRBV6-5 and TRBJ2-2; tentatively, D is TRBD2 (6 bases). This CDR3 has 14 residues. Germline CDR1 and CDR2: MNHEY and SVGAGI. V lost 8 bases to trimming and J lost 4 bases, with 14 bases between them.

This chain connects TRBV5-4 to TRBJ2-3, with TRBD2 identical over 8 bases. This CDR3 comprises 17 residues. J gave up 2 bases and V 6 bases, and 14 bases lay outside the gene matches. Per germline, CDR1 SGHNT and CDR2 YYREEE (reference sequence). CDR3 DNA: TGTGCCAGCAACAATGAACTAGCGGCACCTCTCACAGATACGCAGTATTTT. Translating it yields CASNNELAAPLTDTQYF.

This clone was counted a few times. The chain uses TRBV7-3 and TRBJ2-7; D might be TRBD2 (6 bases). The ends were cut back, 1 base at V and 11 bases at J, with 15 bases in the middle. This CDR3 comprises 13 residues. Germline lookup yields CDR1 SGHTA and CDR2 FQGTGA. The CDR3 coding sequence is TGTGCCAGCAGCTTAATGCCGCGGGGTCGGAAGTACTTC. This sequence encodes CASSLMPRGRKYF. The variable domain in full, completed from reference TRBV7-3 and TRBJ2-7, reads GAGVSQTPSNKVTEKGKYVELRCDPISGHTALYWYRQSLGQGPEFLIYFQGTGAADDSGLPNDRFFAVRPEGSVSTLKIQRTERGDSAVYLCASSLMPRGRKYFGPGTRLTVT.

This clone was observed a few times. The chain carries TRBV6-6 and TRBJ2-7, with a weak D call TRBD2 (5 bases). The ends were cut back, 8 bases at V and 4 bases at J, with 18 bases in the middle. Germline V gene lookup returns CDR1 MNHNY and CDR2 SVGAGI (reference sequence). The CDR3 is 14 residues long. CDR3: CASYPLGELYEQYF. The CDR3 DNA is TGTGCCAGCTATCCCCTCGGGGAACTGTACGAGCAGTACTTC.

Only a few counts were recorded for this clone. The chain is built from TRBV6-1 and TRBJ2-7; D is undetermined. V was pared by 5 bases and J by 0 bases, with 11 bases between. Germline V gene sequence: CDR1 MNHNS, CDR2 SASEGT. The length of the CDR3 is 14 residues. CDR3 nucleotide sequence: TGTGCCAGCAGTTCCTCCAGGAACTCCTACGAGCAGTACTTC. It translates to CASSSSRNSYEQYF.

Remarks on this clone: One junction end does not reproduce the germline sequence, and a read error may be involved. The CDR3, as DNA: TGTGCCAGCAGACAGGGGGCGGACTATGGCTACCCCTTC. It specifies CASRQGADYGYPF. This chain joins TRBV2 and TRBJ1-2; 9 nucleotides agree with TRBD1. Per the germline V gene, CDR1 is SNHLY and CDR2 is FYNNEI. This CDR3 is built from 13 residues.

The rearrangement uses TRBV11-2 and TRBJ2-1; 12 nucleotides line up with TRBD2. The CDR3 length is 16 residues. V trimming: 5 bases; J trimming: 6 bases; junction bases outside the gene matches: 8. Germline V gene lookup returns CDR1 SGHAT and CDR2 FQNNGV. This CDR3 reads CASSRFLAGGGNEQFF. For the CDR3, the DNA is TGTGCCAGCAGCCGATTTCTAGCGGGAGGGGGCAATGAGCAGTTCTTC.

This clone was found a few times. The V and J genes are TRBV6-5 and TRBJ2-2; possible D gene TRBD2, 6 bases. CDR3 size: 13 residues. V lost 5 bases and J 7 bases, leaving 11 bases between the germline ends. Germline V gene data show CDR1 as MNHEY and CDR2 as SVGAGI. The CDR3 DNA is TGTGCCAGCAGTCCCGGACTAATCGGGGAGCTGTTTTTT. It yields the protein CASSPGLIGELFF.